Listed below are T cell receptor beta chains from one sample, sequenced in a study of OX40 agonist ivuxolimab in advanced cancers. Only in-frame clones appear in the TCRdb table, and some are missing; sequencing was by immunoSEQ multiplex PCR. The profile shows about 43,000 clones, around 89% of them singletons. Sequenced material: CD4+ or CD8+ T cells sorted from blood, taken in a trial of the OX40 agonist ivuxolimab. These receptors came from an adult with an advanced solid tumor such as melanoma, head and neck, liver or kidney cancer. Each CDR3 is given with its conserved first and last residue. D genes are given only for firm matches. Expanded clones are given a class, and other clones once, few, many or no size at all.

v_gene	d_gene	abundance	j_gene	CDR3nt	CDR3aa
TRBV5-8	TRBD1	.	TRBJ2-4	TGTGCCAGCAGCCCGAGGGAGACAGGGCTGGGAAACATTCAGTACTTC	CASSPRETGLGNIQYF
TRBV15	TRBD2	.	TRBJ2-3	TGTGCCACCAGCAGAGGGGGACAGGTAGCGGGAGGAACCACAGATACGCAGTATTTT	CATSRGGQVAGGTTDTQYF
TRBV14	.	.	TRBJ1-2	TGTGCCAGCAGCCAATTCATGGGTGGCTACACCTTC	CASSQFMGGYTF
TRBV5-1	.	.	TRBJ2-7	TGCGCCAGCAGCTTCAGAACTTCCTACGAGCAGTACTTC	CASSFRTSYEQYF
TRBV2	.	few	TRBJ1-3	TGTGCCAGCAGTGATCCCAATGGAGGGGACCGGGCCTCTGGAAACACCATATATTTT	CASSDPNGGDRASGNTIYF
TRBV11-2	.	.	TRBJ2-5	TGTGCCAGCAGCTCCGGTCCGGGAACCCTCCAAGAGACCCAGTACTTC	CASSSGPGTLQETQYF
TRBV6-5	.	.	TRBJ2-1	TGTGCCAGCAGTTTGATAGCGGACAATGAGCAGTTCTTC	CASSLIADNEQFF
TRBV6-1	TRBD1	.	TRBJ1-1	TGTGCCAGCAGATACGAACGACAGGGGAGGACTGAAGCTTTCTTT	CASRYERQGRTEAFF
TRBV6-1	.	.	TRBJ2-4	TGTGCCAGCAGTGCCCGAGCCGGGGACATTCAGTACTTC	CASSARAGDIQYF
TRBV5-4	.	once	TRBJ2-3	TGTGCCAGCAGCTTTGAGGGAGTAACCACAGATACGCAGTATTTT	CASSFEGVTTDTQYF
TRBV28	TRBD2	few	TRBJ2-2	TGTGCCAGCAGTATTCTAGCGGGAGCACTCACCGGGGAGCTGTTTTTT	CASSILAGALTGELFF
TRBV27	TRBD2	.	TRBJ2-1	TGTGCCAGCAGACCGCTAGCGGGAGAACACAATGAGCAGTTCTTC	CASRPLAGEHNEQFF
TRBV29-1	TRBD2	.	TRBJ2-7	TGCAGCGTTGGGACTAGCGGGGGGAGCTCCTACGAGCAGTACTTC	CSVGTSGGSSYEQYF
TRBV30	.	.	TRBJ1-1	TGTGCCTGGAGTTTGGGGCAAACTGAAGCTTTCTTT	CAWSLGQTEAFF
TRBV7-2	.	.	TRBJ2-1	TGTGCCAGCAGCTTAGCGATCAGGGGCCCACGGCCCAATGAGCAGTTCTTC	CASSLAIRGPRPNEQFF
TRBV14	.	.	TRBJ2-7	TGTGCCAGCAGCCAAGCGCGGGTCATGGGCTACGAGCAGTACTTC	CASSQARVMGYEQYF
TRBV27	TRBD1	.	TRBJ2-1	TGTGCCAGCAGACCGGGACAGGTCTCCTACAATGAGCAGTTCTTC	CASRPGQVSYNEQFF
TRBV28	TRBD2	few	TRBJ2-7	TGTGCCAGCAGTCCCCATTCACCTAGCGGGATCTACGAGCAGTACTTC	CASSPHSPSGIYEQYF
TRBV29-1	TRBD2	.	TRBJ2-1	TGCAGCGAGCTAGCGGGACGAACCTACAATGAGCAGTTCTTC	CSELAGRTYNEQFF
TRBV29-1	TRBD1	.	TRBJ1-1	TGCAGCGTCCAGACGGGACAGGGGTGGTTGGTGGCTTTCTTT	CSVQTGQGWLVAFF
TRBV5-4	.	.	TRBJ2-3	TGTGCCAGCAGCTTGCACCACAGGCCTCTCTCTAGCACAGATACGCAGTATTTT	CASSLHHRPLSSTDTQYF
TRBV7-9	.	.	TRBJ2-5	TGTGCCAGCAGGGCCCCTAGCAGATCAGAGACCCAGTACTTC	CASRAPSRSETQYF
TRBV9	.	.	TRBJ1-2	TGTGCCAGCAGCGTCTCTGGGGCCATCTATGGCTACACCTTC	CASSVSGAIYGYTF
TRBV29-1	.	.	TRBJ2-3	TGCAGCGTTGAAGACTTACTAGGGGATACGCAGTATTTT	CSVEDLLGDTQYF
TRBV4-1	.	.	TRBJ1-2	TGCGCCAGCAGCCCACAGGTGGACTATGGCTACACCTTC	CASSPQVDYGYTF
TRBV13	.	.	TRBJ1-1	TGTGCCAGCAGCTTACCTCAGCCCAGGGAAGCTTTCTTT	CASSLPQPREAFF
TRBV27	TRBD2	.	TRBJ2-1	TGTGCCAGCAGTCTCCCTCTGGGAGGGCCTTACAATGAGCAGTTCTTC	CASSLPLGGPYNEQFF
TRBV6-5	.	.	TRBJ2-7	TGTGCCAGCAAGGGTGGGGAGGCTAGCGAGCAGTACTTC	CASKGGEASEQYF
TRBV5-6	TRBD1	.	TRBJ2-7	TGTGCCAGCACCTTCCGGGACAGGTACTACGAGCAGTACTTC	CASTFRDRYYEQYF
TRBV4-2	.	.	TRBJ2-1	TGTGCCAGCAGCCAAGATTTGTACAATGAGCAGTTCTTC	CASSQDLYNEQFF
TRBV2	.	.	TRBJ2-7	TGTGCCAGCAGTGAATGGGACCTTCGCGAGCAGTACTTC	CASSEWDLREQYF
TRBV5-4	TRBD1	.	TRBJ1-2	TGTGCCAGCAGCTGGACAGGGGGGGATGGCTACACCTTC	CASSWTGGDGYTF
TRBV4-2	.	.	TRBJ1-4	TGTGCCAGCAGCCCCGAGGGGCCAAGGGCGGTTGAAAAACTGTTTTTT	CASSPEGPRAVEKLFF
TRBV19	TRBD1	.	TRBJ1-2	TGTGCCAGTCGGCAGGTAGGGACAGGCCTTCTGGATGGCTACACCTTC	CASRQVGTGLLDGYTF